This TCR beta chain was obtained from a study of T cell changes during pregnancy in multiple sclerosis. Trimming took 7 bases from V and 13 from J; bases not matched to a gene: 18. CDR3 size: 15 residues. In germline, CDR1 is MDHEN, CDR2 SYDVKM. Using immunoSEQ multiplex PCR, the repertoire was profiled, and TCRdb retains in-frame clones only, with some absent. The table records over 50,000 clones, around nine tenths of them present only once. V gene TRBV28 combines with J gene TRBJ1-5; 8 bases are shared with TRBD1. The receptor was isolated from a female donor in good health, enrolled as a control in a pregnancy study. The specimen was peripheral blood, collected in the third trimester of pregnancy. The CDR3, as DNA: TGTGCCAGCACCACCACCGGGACAGGCGCCCTTACTCAGCATTTT. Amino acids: CASTTTGTGALTQHF.